This TCR beta chain is from a study of shared clonotypes between healthy human individuals. CD45RO-negative, CCR7-positively selected cells formed the naive CD8 fraction, excluding terminally differentiated effector memory CD45RA+ cells. Recent acute infections and vaccinations were absent in the healthy HIV-negative adult donors. Germline values: CDR1 MNHEY, CDR2 SMNVEV (reference sequence). The CDR3 totals 17 residues. J lost 7 bases, V lost 5 bases, and 11 bases had no gene match. Deep-level settings were used for running the assay. Measured with immunoSEQ multiplex PCR; TCRdb has only the in-frame clones, and not every one. This sample has 2 million to 2.5 million clones, with just over 90% found just once.

This sequence was found in a man aged 18 to 35 in good health. Some clones in this sample may be carry-over from other donors' samples. The V and J genes are TRBV27 and TRBJ2-1; 13 bases are a match to TRBD2. The sample was naive CD8+ T cells from PBMCs. CDR3 sequence (DNA): TGTGCCAGCAGTATCCCCTGGACTAGCGGGAGCCCTAATGAGCAGTTCTTC. This gives the protein CASSIPWTSGSPNEQFF.